These 7 T cell receptor beta chains were all obtained from the same sample, sequenced in a study of T-cell reconstitution after alpha-beta-depleted transplantation in children. Unique molecular identifiers tagged the TCRbeta library. MiXCR, applied by TCRdb to the PCR reads, yields one record per CDR3 protein. The data show 220,000 or so distinct CDR3 sequences, just under 8.5% seen once. Material: PBMCs, mostly from graft donor cells, obtained 180 days after TCRalphabeta/CD19-depleted stem cell transplant. The receptor source for this set is a male patient aged 10 to 17 who had a stem cell transplant for acute lymphoblastic leukemia, so the T cells may come from the graft donor.

This clonotype was counted a few times. The chain links TRBV19 to TRBJ1-6, with TRBD1 matching over 8 bases. Germline values: CDR1 LNHDA, CDR2 SQIVND (reference sequence). The CDR3 consists of 15 residues. The trim removed 6 bases at V and 8 bases at J, leaving 9 bases unmatched. The CDR3 spells CASSPTGDNHSPLHF. CDR3 DNA: TGTGCCAGTAGCCCGACAGGGGACAACCATTCACCCCTCCACTTT. Together with reference TRBV19 and TRBJ1-6, the CDR3 gives the full variable domain: DGGITQSPKYLFRKEGQNVTLSCEQNLNHDAMYWYRQDPGQGLRLIYYSQIVNDFQKGDIAEGYSVSREKKESFPLTVTSAQKNPTAFYLCASSPTGDNHSPLHFGNGTRLTVT.

This clonotype has a count of ten or more. V gene TRBV20-1 combines with J gene TRBJ2-3; 7 bases are shared with TRBD1. J gave up 0 bases and V 3 bases, and 9 bases lay outside the gene matches. The CDR3 is made up of 16 amino acids. Per the germline V gene, CDR1 is DFQATT and CDR2 is SNEGSKA (reference sequence). The CDR3 DNA reads as TGCAGTGCTAGCCTGACAGGGTTTGCTAGCACAGATACGCAGTATTTT. As protein: CSASLTGFASTDTQYF.

This clonotype was counted at least ten times. The rearrangement links TRBV6-5 to TRBJ1-1, with 8 bases aligning to TRBD1. Trimming at V came to 5 bases and at J to 11 bases, leaving 4 bases not matched to a gene. The CDR3 totals 11 residues. Germline CDR1 is MNHEY and CDR2 is SVGAGI. The CDR3 DNA sequence: TGTGCCAGCAGTCGACAGGGGAGGGCTTTCTTT. Protein: CASSRQGRAFF.

This clonotype occurred many times. The genes are TRBV12-3 or TRBV12-4 and TRBJ2-1, with TRBD2 matching over 7 bases. The length of the CDR3 is 15 residues. V lost 3 bases to trimming and J lost 7 bases; unmatched junction nucleotides: 9. The CDR3 loop reads CASSFQRGPANEQFF. For the CDR3, the DNA is TGTGCCAGCAGTTTTCAGCGGGGCCCAGCAAATGAGCAGTTCTTC.

This chain connects TRBV7-3 to TRBJ2-3; 13 bases line up with TRBD2. Germline CDR1 reads SGHTA; CDR2 reads FQGTGA. The CDR3 spans 17 residues. J gave up 5 bases and V 5 bases, and 10 bases lay outside the gene matches. The CDR3 DNA sequence: TGTGCCAGCAGCGCACTAGCGGGGGGGCCGCCGGGAGATACGCAGTATTTT. Translated: CASSALAGGPPGDTQYF.

This clonotype was counted at least ten times. The chain combines TRBV11-2 with TRBJ2-6; no clear D gene. The CDR3 is 17 amino acids. V was clipped by 5 bases and J by 2 bases, with 16 bases between them. Per the germline V gene, CDR1 is SGHAT and CDR2 is FQNNGV. The CDR3, as DNA: TGTGCCAGCAGCGGCCCTTCCTCTCCCCCTGGGGCCAACGTCCTGACTTTC. Amino acid sequence: CASSGPSSPPGANVLTF.

The sample holds many counts of this clonotype. The CDR3 loop reads CASSQDRGPVQPQHF. In DNA form, the CDR3 reads TGTGCCAGCAGCCAAGACAGGGGGCCCGTTCAGCCCCAGCATTTT. The chain is built from TRBV3-1 and TRBJ1-5; TRBD1 aligns across 8 bases. The length of the CDR3 is 15 residues. Per germline, CDR1 LGHDT and CDR2 YNNKEL (reference sequence). V lost 0 bases, J lost 6 bases, and 4 bases stayed unmatched.